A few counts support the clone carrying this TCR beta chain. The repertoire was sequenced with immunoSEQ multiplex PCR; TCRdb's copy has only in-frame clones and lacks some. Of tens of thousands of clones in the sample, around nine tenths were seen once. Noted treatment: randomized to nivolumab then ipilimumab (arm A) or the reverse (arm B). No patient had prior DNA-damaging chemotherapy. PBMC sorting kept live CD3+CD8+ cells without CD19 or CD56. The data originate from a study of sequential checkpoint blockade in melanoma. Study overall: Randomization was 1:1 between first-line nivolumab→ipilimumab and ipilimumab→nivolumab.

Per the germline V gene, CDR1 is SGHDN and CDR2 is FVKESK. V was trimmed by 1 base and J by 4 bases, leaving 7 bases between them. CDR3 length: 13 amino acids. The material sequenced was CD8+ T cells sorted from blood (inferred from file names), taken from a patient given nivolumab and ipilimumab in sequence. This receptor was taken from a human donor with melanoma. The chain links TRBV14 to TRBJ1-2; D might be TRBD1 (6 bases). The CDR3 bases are TGTGCCAGCAGCCAAGGGGGGCCCTATGGCTACACCTTC. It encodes CASSQGGPYGYTF.